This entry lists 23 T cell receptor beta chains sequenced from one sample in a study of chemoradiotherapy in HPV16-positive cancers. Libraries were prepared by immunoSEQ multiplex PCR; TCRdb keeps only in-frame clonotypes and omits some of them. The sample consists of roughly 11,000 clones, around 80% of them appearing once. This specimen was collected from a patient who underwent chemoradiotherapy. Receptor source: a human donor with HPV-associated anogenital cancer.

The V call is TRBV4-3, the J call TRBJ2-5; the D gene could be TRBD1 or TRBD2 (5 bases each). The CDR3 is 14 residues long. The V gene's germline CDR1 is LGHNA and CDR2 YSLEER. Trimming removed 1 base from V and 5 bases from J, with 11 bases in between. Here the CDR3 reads CASSQGTGTETQYF. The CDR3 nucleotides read TGCGCCAGCAGCCAAGGGACTGGGACGGAGACCCAGTACTTC.

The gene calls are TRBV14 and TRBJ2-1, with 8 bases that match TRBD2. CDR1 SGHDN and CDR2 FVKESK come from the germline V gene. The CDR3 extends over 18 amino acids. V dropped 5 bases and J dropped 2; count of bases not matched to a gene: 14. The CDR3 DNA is TGTGCCAGCAGCGTATGGCGGGGGGCCCATAACACCTACAATGAGCAGTTCTTC. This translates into CASSVWRGAHNTYNEQFF. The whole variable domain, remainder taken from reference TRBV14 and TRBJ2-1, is EAGVTQFPSHSVIEKGQTVTLRCDPISGHDNLYWYRRVMGKEIKFLLHFVKESKQDESGMPNNRFLAERTGGTYSTLKVQPAELEDSGVYFCASSVWRGAHNTYNEQFFGPGTRLTVL.

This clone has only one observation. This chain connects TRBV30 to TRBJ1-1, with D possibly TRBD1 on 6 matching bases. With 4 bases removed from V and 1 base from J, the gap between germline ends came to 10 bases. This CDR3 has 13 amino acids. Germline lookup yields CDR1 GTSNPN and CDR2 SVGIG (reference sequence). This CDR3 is CAWTSDRNTEAFF. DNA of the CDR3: TGTGCCTGGACCTCGGACAGGAACACTGAAGCTTTCTTT.

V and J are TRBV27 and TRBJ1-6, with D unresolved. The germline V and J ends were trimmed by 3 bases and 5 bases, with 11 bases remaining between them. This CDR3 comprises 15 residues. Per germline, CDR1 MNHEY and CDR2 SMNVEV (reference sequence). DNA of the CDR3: TGTGCCAGCAGTTTTGAGGCTTATGATAATTCACCCCTCCACTTT. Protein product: CASSFEAYDNSPLHF.

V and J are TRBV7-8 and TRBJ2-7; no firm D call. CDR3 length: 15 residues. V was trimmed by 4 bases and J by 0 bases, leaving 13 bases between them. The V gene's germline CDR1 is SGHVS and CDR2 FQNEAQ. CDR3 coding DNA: TGTGCCAGCAGCTCAGCAGGCGACCCCTCCTACGAGCAGTACTTC. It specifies CASSSAGDPSYEQYF.

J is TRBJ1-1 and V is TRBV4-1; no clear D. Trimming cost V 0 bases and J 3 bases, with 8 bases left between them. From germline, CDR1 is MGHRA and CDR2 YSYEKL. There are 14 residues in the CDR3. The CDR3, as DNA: TGCGCCAGCAGCCAAGATTGGGAGCACACTGAAGCTTTCTTT. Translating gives CASSQDWEHTEAFF.

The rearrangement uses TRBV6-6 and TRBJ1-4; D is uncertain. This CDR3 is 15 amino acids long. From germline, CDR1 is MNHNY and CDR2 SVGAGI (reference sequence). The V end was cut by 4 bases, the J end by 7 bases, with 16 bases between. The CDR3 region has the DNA TGTGCCAGCAGTTCCCCGGGCCTCAAGAGTGAAAAACTGTTTTTT. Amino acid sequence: CASSSPGLKSEKLFF.

CDR3 in amino acids: CASSQEAGRGGQPQHF. The DNA for the CDR3 is TGCGCCAGCAGCCAAGAGGCGGGCAGGGGGGGTCAGCCCCAGCATTTT. This rearrangement joins TRBV4-3 to TRBJ1-5; the match to TRBD1 covers 7 bases. V dropped 0 bases and J dropped 6; count of bases not matched to a gene: 8. This CDR3 has 16 amino acids. Germline CDR1 LGHNA, CDR2 YSLEER.

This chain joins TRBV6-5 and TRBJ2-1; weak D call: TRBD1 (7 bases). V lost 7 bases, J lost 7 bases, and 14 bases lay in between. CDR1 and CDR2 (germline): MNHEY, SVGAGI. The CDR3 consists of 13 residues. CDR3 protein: CASTRGVGNEQFF. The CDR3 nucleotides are TGTGCCAGCACCAGGGGGGTAGGGAATGAGCAGTTCTTC.

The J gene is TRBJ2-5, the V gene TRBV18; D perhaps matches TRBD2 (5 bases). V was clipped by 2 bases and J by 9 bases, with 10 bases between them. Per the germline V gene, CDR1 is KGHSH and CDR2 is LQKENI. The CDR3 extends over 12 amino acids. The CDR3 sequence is CASSPVSGAQYF. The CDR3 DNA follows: TGTGCCAGCTCACCAGTCTCCGGGGCCCAGTACTTC.

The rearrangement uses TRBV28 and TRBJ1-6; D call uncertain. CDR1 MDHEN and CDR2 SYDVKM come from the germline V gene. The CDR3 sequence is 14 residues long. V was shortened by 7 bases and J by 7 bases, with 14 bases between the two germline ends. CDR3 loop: CASIPGMPNSPLHF. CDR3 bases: TGTGCCAGCATTCCGGGAATGCCCAATTCACCCCTCCACTTT.

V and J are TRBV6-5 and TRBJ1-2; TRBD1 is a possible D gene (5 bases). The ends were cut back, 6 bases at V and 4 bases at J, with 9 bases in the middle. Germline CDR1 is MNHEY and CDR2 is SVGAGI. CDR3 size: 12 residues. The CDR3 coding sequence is TGTGCCAGCAGGGGGCAGGTCTATGGCTACACCTTC. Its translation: CASRGQVYGYTF.

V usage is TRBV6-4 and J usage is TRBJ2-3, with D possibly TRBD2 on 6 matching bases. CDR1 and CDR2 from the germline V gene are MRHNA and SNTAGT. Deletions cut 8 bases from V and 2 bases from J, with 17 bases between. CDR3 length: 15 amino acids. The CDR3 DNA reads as TGTGCCAGCGCTATGTCGTCGGGGGTCACAGATACGCAGTATTTT. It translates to CASAMSSGVTDTQYF.

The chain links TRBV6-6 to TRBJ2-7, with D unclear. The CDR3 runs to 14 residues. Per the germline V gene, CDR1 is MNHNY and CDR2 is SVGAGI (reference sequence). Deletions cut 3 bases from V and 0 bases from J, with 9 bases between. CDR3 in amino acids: CASSYDPFSYEQYF. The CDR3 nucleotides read TGTGCCAGCAGTTATGACCCCTTCTCCTACGAGCAGTACTTC.

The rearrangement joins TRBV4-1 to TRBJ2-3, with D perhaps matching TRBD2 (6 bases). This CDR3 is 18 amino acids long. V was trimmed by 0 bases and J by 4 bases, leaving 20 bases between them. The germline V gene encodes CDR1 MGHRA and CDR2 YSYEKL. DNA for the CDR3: TGCGCCAGCAGCCAAGATGTAGCGGCTCTTGAGATCTCAGATACGCAGTATTTT. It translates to CASSQDVAALEISDTQYF.

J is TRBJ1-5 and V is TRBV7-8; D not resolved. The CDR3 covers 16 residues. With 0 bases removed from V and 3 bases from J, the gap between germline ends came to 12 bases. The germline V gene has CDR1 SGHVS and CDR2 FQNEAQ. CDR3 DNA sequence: TGTGCCAGCAGCTTAGCGGGGATCAATGCCAATCAGCCCCAGCATTTT. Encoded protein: CASSLAGINANQPQHF.

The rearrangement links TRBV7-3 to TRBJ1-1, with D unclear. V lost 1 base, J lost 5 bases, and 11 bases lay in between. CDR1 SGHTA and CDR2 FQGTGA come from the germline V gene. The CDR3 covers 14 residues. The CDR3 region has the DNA TGTGCCAGCAGCTTAAAGGGAGGGAGGACTGAAGCTTTCTTT. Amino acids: CASSLKGGRTEAFF.

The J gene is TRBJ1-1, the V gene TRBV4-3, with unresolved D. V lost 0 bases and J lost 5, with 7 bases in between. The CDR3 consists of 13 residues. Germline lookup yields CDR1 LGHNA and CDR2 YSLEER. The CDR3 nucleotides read TGCGCCAGCAGCCAAGAAAGAGGGACTGAAGCTTTCTTT. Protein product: CASSQERGTEAFF.

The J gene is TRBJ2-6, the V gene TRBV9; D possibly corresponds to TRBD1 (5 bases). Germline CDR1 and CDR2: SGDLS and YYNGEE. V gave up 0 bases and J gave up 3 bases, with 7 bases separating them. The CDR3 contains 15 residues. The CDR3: CASSVGRVGANVLTF. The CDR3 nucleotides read TGTGCCAGCAGCGTAGGCAGGGTTGGGGCCAACGTCCTGACTTTC. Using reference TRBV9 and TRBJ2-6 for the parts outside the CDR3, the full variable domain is DSGVTQTPKHLITATGQRVTLRCSPRSGDLSVYWYQQSLDQGLQFLIQYYNGEERAKGNILERFSAQQFPDLHSELNLSSLELGDSALYFCASSVGRVGANVLTFGAGSRLTVL.

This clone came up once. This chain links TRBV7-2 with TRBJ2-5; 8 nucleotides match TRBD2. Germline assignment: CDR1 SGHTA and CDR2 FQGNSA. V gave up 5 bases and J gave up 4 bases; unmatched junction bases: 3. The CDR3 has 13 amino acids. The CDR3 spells CASSTGLGETQYF. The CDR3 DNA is TGTGCCAGCAGCACGGGACTAGGAGAGACCCAGTACTTC.

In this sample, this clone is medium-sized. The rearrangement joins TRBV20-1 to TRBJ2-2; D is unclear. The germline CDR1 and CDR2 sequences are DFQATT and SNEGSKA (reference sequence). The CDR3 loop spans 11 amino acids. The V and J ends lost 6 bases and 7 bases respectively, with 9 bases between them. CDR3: CSAERSGELFF. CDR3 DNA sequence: TGCAGTGCGGAGAGGAGCGGGGAGCTGTTTTTT.

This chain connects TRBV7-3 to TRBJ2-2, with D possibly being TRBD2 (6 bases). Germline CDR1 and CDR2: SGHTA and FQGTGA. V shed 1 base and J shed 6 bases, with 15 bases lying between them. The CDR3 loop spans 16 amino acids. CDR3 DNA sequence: TGTGCCAGCAGCTTAAAATGGGGACTTAAGCCCGGGGAGCTGTTTTTT. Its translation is CASSLKWGLKPGELFF.

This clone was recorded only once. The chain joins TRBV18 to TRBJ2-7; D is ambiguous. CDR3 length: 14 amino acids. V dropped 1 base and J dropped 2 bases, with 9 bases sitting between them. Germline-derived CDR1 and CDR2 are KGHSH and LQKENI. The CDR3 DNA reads TGTGCCAGCTCACCACTTCTGGGCACCTACGAGCAGTACTTC. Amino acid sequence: CASSPLLGTYEQYF.